The next 17 T cell receptor beta chains were all read from a single sample in a study of cytomegalovirus exposure and HLA in healthy donors. The PCR used 60 Vbeta and 13 Jbeta primers. Method: immunoSEQ multiplex PCR; TCRdb's copy keeps in-frame clones and lacks some. The profile shows some 140,000 clones, over 60% of them singletons. The sequenced sample consisted of PBMCs. The receptors come from a male donor in good health and CMV-seropositive.

This chain uses TRBV6-1 with TRBJ1-2; D may be TRBD1 (6 bases). The V end lost 10 bases, the J end lost 4 bases, and 19 bases lay between the germline ends. There are 14 residues in the CDR3. Germline V gene sequence: CDR1 MNHNS, CDR2 SASEGT. CDR3 in DNA: TGTGCCATCCAACCCGGACAGTCAGTCTATGGCTACACCTTC. Amino acids: CAIQPGQSVYGYTF.

The V and J genes are TRBV7-2 and TRBJ2-7; 7 bases agree with TRBD1. Germline V lookup: CDR1 SGHTA, CDR2 FQGNSA. The length of the CDR3 is 15 residues. J was trimmed by 4 bases and V by 5 bases; bases with no gene match: 11. In nucleotides, the CDR3 is TGTGCCAGCAGCCGGGACAGATGGAGTGGGTACGAGCAGTACTTC. Translated, it gives CASSRDRWSGYEQYF.

The chain has TRBV4-1 and TRBJ1-6; D remains unclear. The V end was cut by 0 bases, the J end by 10 bases, with 16 bases between. CDR1 is MGHRA and CDR2 is YSYEKL in the germline V gene. This CDR3 is built from 16 residues. CDR3 amino acids: CASSQERANGGSPLHF. CDR3 in DNA: TGCGCCAGCAGCCAAGAAAGGGCCAACGGCGGGTCACCCCTCCACTTT.

This clone was detected once. CDR3 DNA sequence: TGTGCCAGCAGTGCGAACGGGGGAGCGGAGCCCCAGCATTTT. Its protein is CASSANGGAEPQHF. This rearrangement joins TRBV2 to TRBJ1-5; possible D gene TRBD1, 5 bases. Germline CDR1 SNHLY, CDR2 FYNNEI. Trimming took off 4 bases at V and 8 bases at J, with 15 bases between the two ends. The CDR3 contains 14 residues.

The genes are TRBV7-8 and TRBJ2-7; 9 bases fit TRBD1. The CDR3 runs 13 residues. The V segment lost 5 bases and the J segment 6 bases; nucleotides outside the gene matches: 5. CDR1 is SGHVS, CDR2 FQNEAQ, per germline. CDR3 DNA sequence: TGTGCCAGCAGCGCGGGACAGGGCGGCGAGCAGTACTTC. Its translation is CASSAGQGGEQYF. Using reference TRBV7-8 and TRBJ2-7 for the parts outside the CDR3, the full variable domain is GAGVSQSPRYKVAKRGQDVALRCDPISGHVSLFWYQQALGQGPEFLTYFQNEAQLDKSGLPSDRFFAERPEGSVSTLKIQRTQQEDSAVYLCASSAGQGGEQYFGPGTRLTVT.

V usage is TRBV11-2 and J usage is TRBJ2-7; a weak D match, TRBD1 (5 bases). This CDR3 has 15 amino acids. Germline-derived CDR1 and CDR2 are SGHAT and FQNNGV. V shed 1 base and J shed 5 bases, with 15 bases lying between them. CDR3 protein: CASSLVWGRVNEQYF. The CDR3 nucleotides read TGTGCCAGCAGCTTAGTTTGGGGCAGGGTGAACGAGCAGTACTTC.

The chain carries TRBV6-1 and TRBJ1-2, with TRBD1 identical over 9 bases. The CDR3 has 17 residues. CDR1 and CDR2 from the germline V gene are MNHNS and SASEGT. With 3 bases clipped from V and 4 bases from J, the junction kept 12 bases outside the gene matches. The CDR3 here is CASSDLTGTGIAYGYTF. As DNA, the CDR3 is TGTGCCAGCAGTGACTTAACCGGGACAGGGATCGCCTATGGCTACACCTTC.

The chain joins TRBV18 to TRBJ1-4; 8 nucleotides align to TRBD1. Per the germline V gene, CDR1 is KGHSH and CDR2 is LQKENI. CDR3 size: 17 residues. J lost 6 bases, V lost 2 bases, and 11 bases had no gene match. This chain's CDR3 is CASSPNLGAQGDEKLFF. CDR3 nucleotide sequence: TGTGCCAGCTCACCAAATCTCGGGGCACAGGGGGATGAAAAACTGTTTTTT.

The chain couples TRBV9 to TRBJ2-3; 11 nucleotides match TRBD2. The germline CDR1 and CDR2 sequences are SGDLS and YYNGEE. CDR3 length: 15 amino acids. Trimming cost V 3 bases and J 1 base; bases outside gene matches: 1. The CDR3 here is CASSALAGGTDTQYF. The CDR3 nucleotides are TGTGCCAGCAGCGCACTAGCGGGGGGCACAGATACGCAGTATTTT.

Only a few counts were recorded for this clone. The gene calls are TRBV7-9 and TRBJ2-5; unclear D gene. CDR1 and CDR2 (germline): SEHNR, FQNEAQ (reference sequence). The CDR3 extends over 14 amino acids. The V end lost 5 bases, the J end lost 3 bases, and 13 bases lay between the germline ends. Here the CDR3 reads CASSMWATKETQYF. CDR3 in DNA: TGTGCCAGCAGCATGTGGGCTACCAAAGAGACCCAGTACTTC.

This CDR3 is CASSHREGPNEQYF. CDR3 DNA: TGTGCCAGCAGCCATCGGGAGGGCCCCAACGAGCAGTACTTC. The chain joins TRBV4-2 to TRBJ2-7; 8 nucleotides align to TRBD2. J gave up 5 bases and V 3 bases, and 6 bases lay outside the gene matches. CDR3 size: 14 residues. Germline assignment: CDR1 LGHNA and CDR2 YNFKEQ.

The V gene is TRBV27, the J gene TRBJ2-3; 9 positions agree with TRBD1. In germline, CDR1 is MNHEY, CDR2 SMNVEV (reference sequence). V lost 1 base, J lost 3 bases, and 8 bases stayed unmatched. There are 17 residues in the CDR3. CDR3 amino acids: CASSLFPRDRVTDTQYF. The CDR3 DNA reads TGTGCCAGCAGTTTATTCCCCCGGGACAGGGTAACAGATACGCAGTATTTT.

This clone occurred a few times. V gene TRBV5-6 combines with J gene TRBJ2-7; D possibly corresponds to TRBD2 (7 bases). Germline values: CDR1 SGHDT, CDR2 YYEEEE. The CDR3 is 14 amino acids. The V end was cut by 6 bases, the J end by 3 bases, with 16 bases between. CDR3 sequence: CASITTGGSYEQYF. The CDR3 DNA reads as TGTGCCAGCATCACCACGGGGGGCAGCTACGAGCAGTACTTC.

The genes are TRBV5-6 and TRBJ2-7, with D uncertain. Germline-derived CDR1 and CDR2 are SGHDT and YYEEEE. V gave up 0 bases and J gave up 3 bases, with 13 bases separating them. This CDR3 has 15 amino acids. The CDR3 nucleotides read TGTGCCAGCAGCTTGGAGGTCGCCCGCGGCTACGAGCAGTACTTC. It is translated as CASSLEVARGYEQYF.

The gene calls are TRBV2 and TRBJ2-3; possibly TRBD1 for D (6 bases). V was clipped by 5 bases and J by 3 bases, with 12 bases between them. Germline CDR1 SNHLY, CDR2 FYNNEI. The CDR3 runs 14 residues. CDR3 in amino acids: CASSLRGTTDTQYF. CDR3 DNA sequence: TGTGCCAGCAGTCTAAGGGGGACGACAGATACGCAGTATTTT. Complete variable domain (other parts from reference TRBV2 and TRBJ2-3): EPEVTQTPSHQVTQMGQEVILRCVPISNHLYFYWYRQILGQKVEFLVSFYNNEISEKSEIFDDQFSVERPDGSNFTLKIRSTKLEDSAMYFCASSLRGTTDTQYFGPGTRLTVL.

The CDR3 bases are TGTGCCAGCCTCGGGTATAGGGAGACCCAGTACTTC. Protein sequence: CASLGYRETQYF. This chain uses TRBV28 with TRBJ2-5; D call uncertain. This CDR3 has 12 amino acids. Trimming stripped 8 bases from V and 5 bases from J, with 12 bases between. Germline loops: CDR1 MDHEN, CDR2 SYDVKM.

The chain recombines TRBV5-6 with TRBJ2-1; 9 bases fit TRBD2. Germline-derived CDR1 and CDR2 are SGHDT and YYEEEE. There are 15 residues in the CDR3. V was clipped by 0 bases and J by 8 bases; unmatched bases: 6. CDR3 loop: CASSLEGGRAYEQFF. The CDR3 DNA follows: TGTGCCAGCAGCTTGGAGGGCGGGAGGGCGTATGAGCAGTTCTTC.